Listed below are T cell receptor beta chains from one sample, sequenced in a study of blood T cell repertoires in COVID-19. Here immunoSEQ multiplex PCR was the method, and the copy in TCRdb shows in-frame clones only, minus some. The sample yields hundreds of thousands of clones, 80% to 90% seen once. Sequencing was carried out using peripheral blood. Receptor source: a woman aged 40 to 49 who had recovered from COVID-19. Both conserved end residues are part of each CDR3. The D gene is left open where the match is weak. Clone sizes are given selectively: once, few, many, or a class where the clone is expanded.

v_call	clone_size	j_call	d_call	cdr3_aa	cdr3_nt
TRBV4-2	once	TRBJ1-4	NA	CASSQDRNSEKLFF	TGTGCCAGCAGCCAAGATAGGAACAGTGAAAAACTGTTTTTT
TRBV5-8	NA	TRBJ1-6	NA	CASRTQGSSYNSPLHF	TGTGCCAGCAGAACCCAGGGGAGCTCCTATAATTCACCCCTCCACTTT
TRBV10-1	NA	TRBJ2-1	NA	CASSGAPRPYNEQFF	TGCGCCAGCAGTGGGGCTCCGCGACCCTACAATGAGCAGTTCTTC
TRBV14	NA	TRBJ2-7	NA	CASSLGGTVTYEQYF	TGTGCCAGCAGCCTGGGCGGGACAGTCACCTACGAGCAGTACTTC
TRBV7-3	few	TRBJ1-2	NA	CASSLNSRDGYTF	TGTGCCAGCAGCTTAAATAGCAGGGATGGCTACACCTTC
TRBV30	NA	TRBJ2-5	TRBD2	CAWSAGLAGETQYF	TGTGCCTGGAGCGCCGGACTAGCAGGAGAGACCCAGTACTTC
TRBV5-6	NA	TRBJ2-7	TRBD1	CASSQGVEQYF	TGTGCCAGCAGCCAGGGGGTCGAGCAGTACTTC
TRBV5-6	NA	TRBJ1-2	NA	CASSLRGADYGYTF	TGTGCCAGCAGCTTAAGGGGCGCCGACTATGGCTACACCTTC
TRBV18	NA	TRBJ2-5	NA	CASSPTGGETQYF	TGTGCCAGCTCACCGACAGGAGGAGAGACCCAGTACTTC
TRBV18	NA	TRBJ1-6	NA	CASSPTGGTYNSPLHF	TGTGCCAGCTCACCAACCGGGGGGACGTATAATTCACCCCTCCACTTT
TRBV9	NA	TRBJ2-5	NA	CASSQGPQETQYF	TGTGCCAGCAGCCAGGGGCCCCAAGAGACCCAGTACTTC
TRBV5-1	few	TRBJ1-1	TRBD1	CASSWATGATEAFF	TGCGCCAGCAGCTGGGCGACAGGGGCCACTGAAGCTTTCTTT
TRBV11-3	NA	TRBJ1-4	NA	CASSLLGRGGLFQRGEKLFF	TGTGCCAGCAGCTTATTAGGGCGGGGGGGGTTATTCCAGCGCGGTGAAAAACTGTTTTTT
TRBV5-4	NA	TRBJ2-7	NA	CASSSPQGRITYEQYF	TGTGCCAGCAGCTCCCCACAGGGAAGGATCACCTACGAGCAGTACTTC
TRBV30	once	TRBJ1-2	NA	CAWSPQAPNYGYTF	TGTGCCTGGAGTCCCCAGGCCCCGAACTATGGCTACACCTTC
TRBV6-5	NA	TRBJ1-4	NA	CASSQGRIEKLFF	TGTGCCAGCAGTCAGGGGCGTATCGAAAAACTGTTTTTT
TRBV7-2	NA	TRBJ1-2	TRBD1	CASSLEGTGGSYGYTF	TGTGCCAGCAGCTTAGAAGGGACAGGGGGAAGCTATGGCTACACCTTC